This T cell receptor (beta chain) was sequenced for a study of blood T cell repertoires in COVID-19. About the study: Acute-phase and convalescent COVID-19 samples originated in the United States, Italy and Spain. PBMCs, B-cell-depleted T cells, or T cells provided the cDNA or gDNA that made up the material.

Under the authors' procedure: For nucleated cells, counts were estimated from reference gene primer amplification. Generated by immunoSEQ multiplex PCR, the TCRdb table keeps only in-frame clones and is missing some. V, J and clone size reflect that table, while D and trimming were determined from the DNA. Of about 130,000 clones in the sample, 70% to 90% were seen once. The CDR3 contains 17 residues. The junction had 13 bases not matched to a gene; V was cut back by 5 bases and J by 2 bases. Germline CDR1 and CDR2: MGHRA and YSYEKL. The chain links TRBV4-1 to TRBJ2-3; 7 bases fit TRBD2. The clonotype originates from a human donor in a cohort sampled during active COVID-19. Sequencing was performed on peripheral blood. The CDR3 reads CASSGSRDYHHTDTQYF. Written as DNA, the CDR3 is TGCGCCAGCAGCGGATCTCGGGACTACCATCACACAGATACGCAGTATTTT.